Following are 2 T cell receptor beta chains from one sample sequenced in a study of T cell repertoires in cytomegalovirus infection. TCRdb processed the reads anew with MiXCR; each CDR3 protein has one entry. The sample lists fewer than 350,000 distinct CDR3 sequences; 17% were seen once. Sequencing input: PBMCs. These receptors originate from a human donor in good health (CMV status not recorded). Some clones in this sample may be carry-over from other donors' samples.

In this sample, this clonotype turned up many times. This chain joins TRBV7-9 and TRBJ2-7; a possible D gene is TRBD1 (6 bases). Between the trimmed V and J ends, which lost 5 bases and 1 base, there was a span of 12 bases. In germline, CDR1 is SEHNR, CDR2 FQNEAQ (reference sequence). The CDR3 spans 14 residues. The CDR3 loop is CASSAQGSSYEQYF. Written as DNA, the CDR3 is TGTGCCAGCAGCGCTCAGGGGTCTTCCTACGAGCAGTACTTC.

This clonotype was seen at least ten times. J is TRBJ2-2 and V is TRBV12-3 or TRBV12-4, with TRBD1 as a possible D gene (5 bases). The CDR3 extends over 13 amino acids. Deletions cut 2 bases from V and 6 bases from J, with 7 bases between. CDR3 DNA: TGTGCCAGCAGTTTATCAGGGCCCGGGGAGCTGTTTTTT. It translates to CASSLSGPGELFF.